This T cell receptor (beta chain) was obtained from a study of T-cell reconstitution after alpha-beta-depleted transplantation in children. TCRbeta library construction was performed incorporating unique molecular identifiers. TCRdb ran MiXCR on the PCR reads and lists one entry per CDR3 protein. The sample contains hundreds of thousands of distinct CDR3 sequences, 32% of which appear only once. There are 13 residues in the CDR3. Germline-derived CDR1 and CDR2 are DFQATT and SNEGSKA (reference sequence). Trimming took 2 bases from V and 9 from J, leaving 14 bases between them. The clonotype was recovered from a human donor who donated a stem cell graft to a child with aplastic anemia. The sample in question was PBMCs from the stem cell graft donor, obtained from the stem cell graft. The V call is TRBV20-1, the J call TRBJ2-1; D is perhaps TRBD2 (5 bases). CDR3 region: CSARKVRGGEQFF. The DNA of the CDR3 is TGCAGTGCTAGAAAGGTCCGGGGTGGTGAGCAGTTCTTC.